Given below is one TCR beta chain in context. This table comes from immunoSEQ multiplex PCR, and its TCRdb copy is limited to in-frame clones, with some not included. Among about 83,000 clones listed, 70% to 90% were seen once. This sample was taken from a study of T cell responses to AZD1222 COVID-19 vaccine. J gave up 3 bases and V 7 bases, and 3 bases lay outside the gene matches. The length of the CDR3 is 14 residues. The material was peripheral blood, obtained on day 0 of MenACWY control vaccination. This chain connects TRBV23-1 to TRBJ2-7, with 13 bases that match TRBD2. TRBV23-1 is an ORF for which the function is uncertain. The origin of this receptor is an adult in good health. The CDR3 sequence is CASTTSGGGYEQYF. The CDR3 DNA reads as TGCGCCAGCACCACTAGCGGGGGGGGCTACGAGCAGTACTTC.